This T cell receptor (beta chain) was profiled in a study of Ad26.COV2.S vaccination and SARS-CoV-2 variants. Trimming pared 6 bases from V and 9 bases from J, leaving 15 bases between. Germline loops: CDR1 MDHEN, CDR2 SYDVKM. There are 12 residues in the CDR3. Treatment reported: some 19 received Ad26.COV2.S at low or high dose, single or two shots; about 5 received placebo; per-sample allocation not given. Samples analyzed were those drawn on day 63 after the first vaccine or placebo injection. The data were produced by immunoSEQ multiplex PCR, yet TCRdb's version contains in-frame clones alone and is incomplete. The sample yields some 250,000 clones, roughly 90% seen once.

The sequenced sample was peripheral blood, obtained in a trial of Ad26.COV2.S vaccine versus placebo. J is TRBJ2-7 and V is TRBV28; D is possibly TRBD1 (5 bases). The sequence derives from a person between 18 and 65 years old who received the Ad26.COV2.S COVID-19 vaccine or a placebo. The CDR3 loop reads CASSKMWGGQYF. The CDR3 DNA reads as TGTGCCAGCAGCAAAATGTGGGGCGGGCAGTACTTC. The whole variable domain, filled in from reference TRBV28 and TRBJ2-7, reads DVKVTQSSRYLVKRTGEKVFLECVQDMDHENMFWYRQDPGLGLRLIYFSYDVKMKEKGDIPEGYSVSREKKERFSLILESASTNQTSMYLCASSKMWGGQYFGPGTRLTVT.